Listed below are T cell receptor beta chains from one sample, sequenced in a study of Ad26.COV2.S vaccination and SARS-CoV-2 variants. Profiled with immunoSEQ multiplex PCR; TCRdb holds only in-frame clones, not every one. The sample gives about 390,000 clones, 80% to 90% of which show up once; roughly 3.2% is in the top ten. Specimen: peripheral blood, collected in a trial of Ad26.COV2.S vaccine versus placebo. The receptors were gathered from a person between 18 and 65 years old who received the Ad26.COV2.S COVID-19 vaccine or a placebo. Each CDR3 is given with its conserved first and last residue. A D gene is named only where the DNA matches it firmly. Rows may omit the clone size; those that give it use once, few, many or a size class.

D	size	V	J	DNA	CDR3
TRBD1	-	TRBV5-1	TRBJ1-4	TGCGCCAGCAGCTTGGTACAGGGGGCAGGTAATGAAAAACTGTTTTTT	CASSLVQGAGNEKLFF
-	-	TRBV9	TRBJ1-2	TGTGCCAGCAGCCCCCAGGGGTTTTCCTATGGCTACACCTTC	CASSPQGFSYGYTF
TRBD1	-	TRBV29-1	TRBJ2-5	TGCAGCGTTGGGAAGAAGGGACAGCACCAAGAGACCCAGTACTTC	CSVGKKGQHQETQYF
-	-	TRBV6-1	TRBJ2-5	TGTGCCAGCAGTGATGGGCCCCAAGAGACCCAGTACTTC	CASSDGPQETQYF
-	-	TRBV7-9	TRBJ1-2	TGTGCCAGCAGCTTAGATGGGACGGACTATGGCTACACCTTC	CASSLDGTDYGYTF
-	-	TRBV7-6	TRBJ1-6	TGTGCCAGCAGTCCAGGTGGGTCACCCCTCCACTTT	CASSPGGSPLHF
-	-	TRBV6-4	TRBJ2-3	TGTGCCAGCAGCTCCATGGATACGCAGTATTTT	CASSSMDTQYF
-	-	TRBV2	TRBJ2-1	TGTGCCAGCAGGAAGGAGGGTAACAATGAGCAGTTCTTC	CASRKEGNNEQFF
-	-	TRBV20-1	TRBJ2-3	TGCAGTGCTGGCCCGACAGATACGCAGTATTTT	CSAGPTDTQYF
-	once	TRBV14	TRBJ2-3	TGTGCCAGCAGCCCCCGGGGTAGCGGCACAGATACGCAGTATTTT	CASSPRGSGTDTQYF
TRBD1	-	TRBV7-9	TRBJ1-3	TGTGCCAGCAGCTTAGGGGACAGTATCTCTGGAAACACCATATATTTT	CASSLGDSISGNTIYF
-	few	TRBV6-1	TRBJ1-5	TGTGCCAGCAGAATCCGGGACACGAGCAATCAGCCCCAGCATTTT	CASRIRDTSNQPQHF
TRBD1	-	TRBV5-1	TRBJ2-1	TGCGCCAGCAGCCCCACAACAGGGGGAGCAAAGAATGAGCAGTTCTTC	CASSPTTGGAKNEQFF
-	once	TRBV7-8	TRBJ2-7	TGTGCCAGCAGCTTAGAGTCTAGCGAGGTCTACGAGCAGTACTTC	CASSLESSEVYEQYF
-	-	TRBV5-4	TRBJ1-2	TGTGCCAGCAGCTCTTACGACCGGGACGGAACTATGGGCTACACCTTC	CASSSYDRDGTMGYTF
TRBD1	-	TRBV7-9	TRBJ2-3	TGTGCCAGCAGCTCCCGGGACAGGGGTGCAGATACGCAGTATTTT	CASSSRDRGADTQYF
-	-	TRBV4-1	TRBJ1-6	TGCGCCAGCAGCCAAGGTCGACAGCTCTCCTATAATTCACCCCTCCACTTT	CASSQGRQLSYNSPLHF
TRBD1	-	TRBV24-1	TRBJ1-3	TGTGCCACCGCCGACAGGGCTTCGAACACCATATATTTT	CATADRASNTIYF
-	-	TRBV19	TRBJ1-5	TGTGCCAGTAGTATAGATCCGGGTAATCAGCCCCAGCATTTT	CASSIDPGNQPQHF
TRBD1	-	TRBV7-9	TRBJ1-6	TGTGCCAGCAGCTCGGGACAGCATAAGAGCTCCTATAATTCACCCCTCCACTTT	CASSSGQHKSSYNSPLHF
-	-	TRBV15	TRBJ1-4	TGTGCCACCAGCAAAAATGAAAAACTGTTTTTT	CATSKNEKLFF
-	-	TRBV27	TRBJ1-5	TGTGCCAGCAGTCCTCGACACCTTAGCAATCAGCCCCAGCATTTT	CASSPRHLSNQPQHF
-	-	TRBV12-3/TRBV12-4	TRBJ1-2	TGTGCCAGCACCGAGGGTGGGGGAAGTGGCTACACCTTC	CASTEGGGSGYTF
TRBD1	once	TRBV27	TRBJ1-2	TGTGCCAGCAGTCCCCGGGACAGGGGGTTCGATGGCTACACCTTC	CASSPRDRGFDGYTF
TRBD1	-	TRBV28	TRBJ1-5	TGTGCCAGCAAACAGGGGCCCAATCAGCCCCAGCATTTT	CASKQGPNQPQHF
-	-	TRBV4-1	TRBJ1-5	TGCGCCAGCAGCCAAGGGGCGGGGAACTACAATCAGCCCCAGCATTTT	CASSQGAGNYNQPQHF
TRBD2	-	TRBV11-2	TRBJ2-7	TGTGCCAGCAGCTTCCTAGCGGGGGCCTACGAGCAGTACTTC	CASSFLAGAYEQYF
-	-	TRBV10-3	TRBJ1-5	TGTGCCATCAGTGCCTCTGAGGGATCCAGGGCCCAGCATTTT	CAISASEGSRAQHF
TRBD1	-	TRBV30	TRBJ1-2	TGTGCCTGGAGTCGGGACAGGGGAGACTTGGTTAATGGCTACACCTTC	CAWSRDRGDLVNGYTF
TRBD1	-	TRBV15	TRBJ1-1	TGTGCCACCAGCAGGCAGACAGGGCAAATCACTGAAGCTTTCTTT	CATSRQTGQITEAFF
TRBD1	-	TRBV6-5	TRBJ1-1	TGTGCCGCCAGCAGGGGGGGGACAGTGAACACTGAAGCTTTCTTT	CAASRGGTVNTEAFF
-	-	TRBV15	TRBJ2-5	TGTGCCACCAGCTCAGGGGTCGTCAGGTACCAAGAGACCCAGTACTTC	CATSSGVVRYQETQYF
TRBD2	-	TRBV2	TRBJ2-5	TGTGCCAGCTGCACGGGGAGGGCAGAGACCCAGTACTTC	CASCTGRAETQYF
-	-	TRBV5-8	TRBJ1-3	TGTGCCAGCAGCTTGGGAGGGACTGGAAACACCATATATTTT	CASSLGGTGNTIYF
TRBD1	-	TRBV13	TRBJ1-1	TGTGCCAGCAGCTCCCGGACAGGGATGAACACTGAAGCTTTCTTT	CASSSRTGMNTEAFF
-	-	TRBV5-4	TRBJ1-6	TGTGCCAGCAGCCGGGTGCCGGGGAAGGGGGTTGATTCACCCCTCCACTTT	CASSRVPGKGVDSPLHF
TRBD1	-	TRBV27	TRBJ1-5	TGTGCCAGCAGTCCTCGGACAGGGCTTAGCAATCAGCCCCAGCATTTT	CASSPRTGLSNQPQHF
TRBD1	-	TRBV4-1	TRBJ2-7	TGCGCCAGCAGCCAAGGATCAGGGACAGGCGAACTCTACGAGCAGTACTTC	CASSQGSGTGELYEQYF
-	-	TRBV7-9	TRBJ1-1	TGTGCCAGCAGCTTTACAGGGATTAAGAACACTGAAGCTTTCTTT	CASSFTGIKNTEAFF
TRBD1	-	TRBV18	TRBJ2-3	TGTGCCAGCTCACCGGCGGGACAGGCATACACAGATACGCAGTATTTT	CASSPAGQAYTDTQYF
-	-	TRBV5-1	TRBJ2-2	TGCGCCAGCAGCATTGAGACATCTTTTTTAACCGGGGAGCTGTTTTTT	CASSIETSFLTGELFF
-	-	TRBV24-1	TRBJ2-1	TGTGCCACCAGTGCTAGCGATGAGCAGTTCTTC	CATSASDEQFF
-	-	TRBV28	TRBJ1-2	TGTGCCAGCATCGCTCAAGACGGCAGCTATGGCTACACCTTC	CASIAQDGSYGYTF
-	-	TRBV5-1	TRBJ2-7	TGCGCCAGCAGCTTGGTTGGGGGAGCCTACGAGCAGTACTTC	CASSLVGGAYEQYF
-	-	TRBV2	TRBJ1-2	TGTGCCAGTGCGGGACAAGATAACTATGGCTACACCTTC	CASAGQDNYGYTF